This T cell receptor beta chain was identified during a study of T-cell reconstitution after alpha-beta-depleted transplantation in children (dated by TCRdb to 2015 to 2016). In the study overall: T-cell immune reconstitution after TCRalphabeta/CD19-depleted allogeneic hematopoietic cell transplantation in children was quantitatively tracked in the study by means of TCR repertoire profiling.

Library construction relied on PCR. These reads were obtained on an Illumina HiSeq 2500. TCR libraries were prepared with molecular barcoding, using unique molecular identifiers to normalize TCRbeta repertoire quantification. TCRdb took the public reads, trimmed them with fastp at Q25, ran MiXCR for clone calling and kept in-frame beta chains. Merged by CDR3 protein, the rows form single entries marked with the most common genes and DNA. A total of 230,000 or so distinct CDR3 sequences appear in this sample, around 12% of them only once. Clones ranked in the top ten supply roughly 2.8% of the sample. A note on this clonotype: Its target antigen remains unknown. No base-level quality is on record; no much larger clone is a single base apart.

Sample: PBMCs from the stem cell graft donor, taken from the stem cell graft. The clonotype originates from a human donor who donated a stem cell graft to a child with acute lymphoblastic leukemia.

The bases are TGTGCCAGCAGTCAAGGGGGACAGGGGGTCACCTACGAGCAGTACTTC. This translates into CASSQGGQGVTYEQYF. The chain is made from TRBV2 and TRBJ2-7, with 11 bases in between that match TRBD1. The cysteine opens and the phenylalanine closes a CDR3 of 16 amino acids. Only the CDR3 portion is preserved as DNA: 48 bases, with reading frame beginning at the first base. Trimming accounts for 5 bases at V and 2 bases at J, while the number of junction bases matched to no gene is 8. For CDR1 and CDR2, the germline V gene lists SNHLY and FYNNEI.